A single T cell receptor beta chain is shown here with its context. Libraries were prepared by immunoSEQ multiplex PCR; TCRdb keeps only in-frame clonotypes and omits some of them. The sample lists hundreds of thousands of clones, 80% to 95% occurring once. This sample is part of a study of Ad26.COV2.S vaccination and SARS-CoV-2 variants. The treatment was: 15 to 20 received Ad26.COV2.S at low or high dose, single or two shots; about five received placebo; per-sample allocation not given. Day 63 after the first vaccine or placebo injection was the time point for sampling. Wuhan-strain spike was delivered by a replication-incompetent Ad26 vector. CDR1 and CDR2 from the germline V gene are MGHRA and YSYEKL. This CDR3 has 15 residues. With V trimmed by 5 bases and J by 4 bases, 8 bases remained unmatched.

The sequences come from peripheral blood, collected in a trial of Ad26.COV2.S vaccine versus placebo. V and J are TRBV4-1 and TRBJ2-7; 10 bases are shared with TRBD1. The TCR sequence derives from a person between 18 and 65 years old who received the Ad26.COV2.S COVID-19 vaccine or a placebo. In DNA form, the CDR3 reads TGCGCCAGCAGCTCTCCGGGACAGGGGATGTACGAGCAGTACTTC. Translation: CASSSPGQGMYEQYF.